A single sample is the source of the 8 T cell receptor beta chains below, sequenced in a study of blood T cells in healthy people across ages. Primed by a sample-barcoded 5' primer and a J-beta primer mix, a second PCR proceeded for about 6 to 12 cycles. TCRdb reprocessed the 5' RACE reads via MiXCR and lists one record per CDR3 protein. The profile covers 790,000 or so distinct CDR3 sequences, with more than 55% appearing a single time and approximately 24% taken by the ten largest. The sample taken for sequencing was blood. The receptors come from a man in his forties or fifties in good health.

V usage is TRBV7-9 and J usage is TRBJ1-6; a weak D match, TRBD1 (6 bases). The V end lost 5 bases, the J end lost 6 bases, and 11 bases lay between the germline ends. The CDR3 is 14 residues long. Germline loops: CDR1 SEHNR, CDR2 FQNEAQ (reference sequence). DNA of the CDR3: TGTGCCAGCAGCCAGATACAGGGTAATTCACCCCTCCACTTT. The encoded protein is CASSQIQGNSPLHF.

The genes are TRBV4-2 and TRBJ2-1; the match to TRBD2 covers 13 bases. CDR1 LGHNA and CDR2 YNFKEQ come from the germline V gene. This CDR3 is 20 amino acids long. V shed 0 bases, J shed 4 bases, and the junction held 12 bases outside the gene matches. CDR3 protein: CASSQESGTSGVLLYNEQFF. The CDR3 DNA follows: TGTGCCAGCAGCCAAGAGTCCGGGACTAGCGGGGTTTTACTATACAATGAGCAGTTCTTC.

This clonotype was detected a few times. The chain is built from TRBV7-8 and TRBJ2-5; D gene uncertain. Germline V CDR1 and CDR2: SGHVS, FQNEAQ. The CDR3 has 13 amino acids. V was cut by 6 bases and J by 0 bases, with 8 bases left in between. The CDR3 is CASRTENQETQYF. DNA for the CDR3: TGTGCCAGCAGAACAGAAAACCAAGAGACCCAGTACTTC.

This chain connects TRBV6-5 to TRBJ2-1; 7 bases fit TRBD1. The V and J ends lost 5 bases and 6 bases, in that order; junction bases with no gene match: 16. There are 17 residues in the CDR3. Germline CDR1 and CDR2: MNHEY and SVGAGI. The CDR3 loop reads CASSTDSGQVLSNEQFF. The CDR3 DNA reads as TGTGCCAGCAGTACCGACTCTGGACAGGTGTTAAGCAATGAGCAGTTCTTC.

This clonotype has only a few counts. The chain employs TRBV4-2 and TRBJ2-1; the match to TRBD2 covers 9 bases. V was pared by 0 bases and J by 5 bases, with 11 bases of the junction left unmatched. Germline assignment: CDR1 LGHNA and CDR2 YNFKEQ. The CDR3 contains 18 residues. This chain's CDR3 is CASSQETSGSPGNNEQFF. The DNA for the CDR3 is TGTGCCAGCAGCCAAGAAACTAGCGGGTCCCCCGGCAACAATGAGCAGTTCTTC.

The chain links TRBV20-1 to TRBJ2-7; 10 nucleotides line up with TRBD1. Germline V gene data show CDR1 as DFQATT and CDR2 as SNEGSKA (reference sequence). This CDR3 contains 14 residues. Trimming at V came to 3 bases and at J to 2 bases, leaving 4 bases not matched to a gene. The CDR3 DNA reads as TGCAGTGCTAGTAAGACAGGGGGCCCCTACGAGCAGTACTTC. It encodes CSASKTGGPYEQYF.

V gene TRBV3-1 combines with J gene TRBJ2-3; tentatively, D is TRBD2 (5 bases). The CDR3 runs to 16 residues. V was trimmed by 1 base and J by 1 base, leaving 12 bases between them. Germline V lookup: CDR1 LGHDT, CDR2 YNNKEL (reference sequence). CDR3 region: CASSQAAPGGTDTQYF. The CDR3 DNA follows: TGTGCCAGCAGCCAAGCCGCCCCCGGGGGCACAGATACGCAGTATTTT.

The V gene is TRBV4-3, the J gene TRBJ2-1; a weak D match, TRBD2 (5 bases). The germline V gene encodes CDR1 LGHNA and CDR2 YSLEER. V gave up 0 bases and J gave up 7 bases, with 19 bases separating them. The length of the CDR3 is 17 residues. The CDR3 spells CASSQDSAGAIPNEQFF. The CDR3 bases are TGCGCCAGCAGCCAAGATTCGGCGGGCGCTATTCCTAATGAGCAGTTCTTC.